The T cell receptor (beta chain) under discussion was sequenced for a study of T cell repertoires in cytomegalovirus infection. Study background: Public TCR beta signature analysis indicated the presence of both CMV infection and matching HLA type. Study-level points and caveats: The study found HLA-C-restricted CMV-specific TCR beta clonotypes dominating the ex vivo response. Based on cumulative public TCR beta family frequency, carriers of CMV plus the relevant HLA were identified.

About this clonotype: Its specificity is unknown.

MiXCR, run by TCRdb on the reads, gives a single entry per CDR3 protein. The sample holds approximately 750,000 distinct CDR3 sequences, roughly 36% seen once. CDR3 length: 14 residues. The germline V gene encodes CDR1 MNHNY and CDR2 SVGAGI (reference sequence). The V gene lost 2 bases and the J gene lost 5 bases, with 12 bases spanning the gap. This chain links TRBV6-6 with TRBJ1-1; TRBD1 might be the D (5 bases). This receptor was obtained from a human donor in good health (CMV status not recorded). Some clones in this sample may be carry-over from other donors' samples. The sequencing sample was made of PBMCs. The CDR3 sequence is CASSYPGGRTEAFF. The CDR3 region has the DNA TGTGCCAGCAGTTACCCGGGGGGACGAACTGAAGCTTTCTTT.